One and the same sample provided the 3 T cell receptor beta chains below, sequenced in a study of T cells after yellow fever vaccination. Each CDR3 protein gets one entry after TCRdb re-called the 5' RACE reads with MiXCR. The profile shows about 74,000 distinct CDR3 sequences, more than 5.5% of them singletons. Sample: CD8+ T cells sorted from PBMCs, taken 5 days after the first yellow fever vaccination. The origin of the receptors is a man in his late teens or twenties who received the YFV17D yellow fever vaccine.

V is TRBV4-1 and J is TRBJ1-5, with TRBD1 matching 7 bases. After removal of 1 base from V and 6 bases from J, the junction contained 6 bases not matched to a gene. There are 15 residues in the CDR3. Germline-derived CDR1 and CDR2 are MGHRA and YSYEKL. The CDR3 loop reads CASSQVGRGTQPQHF. Written as DNA, the CDR3 is TGCGCCAGCAGCCAAGTAGGCAGGGGGACTCAGCCCCAGCATTTT.

This clonotype was recorded many times. This chain links TRBV20-1 with TRBJ2-1; TRBD1 matches 8 bases. J gave up 7 bases and V 1 base, and 6 bases lay outside the gene matches. Germline CDR1 is DFQATT and CDR2 is SNEGSKA (reference sequence). The CDR3 is made up of 14 amino acids. Here the CDR3 reads CSARGTGWGNEQFF. DNA for the CDR3: TGCAGTGCTAGAGGGACAGGGTGGGGGAATGAGCAGTTCTTC.

The V call is TRBV2, the J call TRBJ1-2, with a weak D call TRBD1 (5 bases). V lost 3 bases, J lost 5 bases, and 16 bases lay in between. CDR1 is SNHLY and CDR2 is FYNNEI in the germline V gene. This CDR3 is 15 amino acids long. In DNA form, the CDR3 reads TGTGCCAGCAGTGATTGGGACGGACTCGTATATGGCTACACCTTC. Residues: CASSDWDGLVYGYTF.